The T cell receptor (beta chain) under discussion was sequenced for a study of PD-1 blockade in classical Hodgkin lymphoma. Relapse after autologous stem cell transplantation occurred in every patient, and brentuximab vedotin exposure varied. Germline V gene lookup returns CDR1 SGHTA and CDR2 FQGNSA. The V end lost 0 bases, the J end lost 2 bases, and 7 bases lay between the germline ends. The CDR3 has 14 amino acids. Study-wide points: The origin of the repertoire differences remains undefined, with disease activity or prior therapy as possible causes.

The table came from immunoSEQ multiplex PCR; TCRdb's copy has only in-frame clones and leaves some out. The profile shows 13,000 to 15,000 clones, roughly 85% of them singletons. This clone was observed a few times. Antigen: not known. V gene TRBV7-2 combines with J gene TRBJ1-2; no clear D gene. The source is a human donor with classical Hodgkin lymphoma. The material was peripheral blood mononuclear cells (PBMCs), obtained at baseline. As DNA, the CDR3 is TGTGCCAGCAGCTTAGCGATAGCGAACTATGGCTACACCTTC. Residues: CASSLAIANYGYTF.